This T cell receptor beta chain stems from a study of identical twins. This clonotype was seen at least ten times. CDR3 length: 12 amino acids. V was trimmed by 2 bases and J by 5 bases, leaving 7 bases between them. Germline CDR1 SGHTA, CDR2 FQGNSA. TCRdb reanalysed the 5' RACE reads using MiXCR and keeps one entry per CDR3 protein. The sample yields roughly 280,000 distinct CDR3 sequences, roughly 8.6% seen once. This sample was shared with a second study, whose subject was yellow fever vaccine responses in identical twins.

The sample taken for sequencing was CD8+ T cells sorted from blood. This rearrangement joins TRBV7-2 to TRBJ2-7, with D uncertain. This clonotype was sampled from a woman between 18 and 29 years old in good health. The CDR3 coding sequence is TGTGCCAGCAGCTTATTATTAGACGAGCAGTACTTC. Translation gives CASSLLLDEQYF.